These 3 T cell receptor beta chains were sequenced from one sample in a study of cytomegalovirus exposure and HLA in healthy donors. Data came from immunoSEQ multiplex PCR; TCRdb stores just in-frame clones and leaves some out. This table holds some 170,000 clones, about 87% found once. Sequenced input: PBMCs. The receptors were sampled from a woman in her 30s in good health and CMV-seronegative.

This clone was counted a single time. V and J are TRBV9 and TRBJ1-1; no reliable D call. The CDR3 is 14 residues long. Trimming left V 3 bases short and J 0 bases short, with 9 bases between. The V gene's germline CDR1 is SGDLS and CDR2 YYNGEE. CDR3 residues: CASSGLHLNTEAFF. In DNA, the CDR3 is TGTGCCAGCAGCGGACTACACTTGAACACTGAAGCTTTCTTT. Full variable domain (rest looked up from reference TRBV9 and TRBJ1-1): DSGVTQTPKHLITATGQRVTLRCSPRSGDLSVYWYQQSLDQGLQFLIQYYNGEERAKGNILERFSAQQFPDLHSELNLSSLELGDSALYFCASSGLHLNTEAFFGQGTRLTVV.

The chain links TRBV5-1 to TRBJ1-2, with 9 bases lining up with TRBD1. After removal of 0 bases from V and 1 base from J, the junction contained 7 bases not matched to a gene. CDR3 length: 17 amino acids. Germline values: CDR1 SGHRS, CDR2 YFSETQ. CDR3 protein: CASSLGTGGASNYGYTF. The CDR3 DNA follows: TGCGCCAGCAGCTTGGGTACAGGGGGCGCGAGTAACTATGGCTACACCTTC.

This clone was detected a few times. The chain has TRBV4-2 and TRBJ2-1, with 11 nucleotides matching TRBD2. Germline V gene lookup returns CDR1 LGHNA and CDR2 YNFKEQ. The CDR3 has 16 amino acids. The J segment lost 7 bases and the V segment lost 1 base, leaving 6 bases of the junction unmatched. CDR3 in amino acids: CASSQVDSGGGNEQFF. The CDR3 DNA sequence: TGTGCCAGCAGCCAAGTGGATAGCGGGGGGGGTAATGAGCAGTTCTTC.